A single sample gave rise to the 23 T cell receptor beta chains below, sequenced in a study of blood T cell repertoires in COVID-19. Some clones are missing from TCRdb's copy, which holds only in-frame ones; the method was immunoSEQ multiplex PCR. The table has 26,000 or so clones, around 90% seen once. The sample taken for sequencing was peripheral blood. The receptors here all came from a human donor in a cohort sampled during active COVID-19.

The V and J genes are TRBV7-2 and TRBJ2-3; 7 nucleotides align to TRBD2. The CDR3 is 15 residues long. J lost 5 bases, V lost 6 bases, and 11 bases had no gene match. The germline V gene encodes CDR1 SGHTA and CDR2 FQGNSA. The CDR3: CASRQLAGVVDTQYF. CDR3 DNA: TGTGCCAGCAGACAACTGGCGGGGGTTGTAGATACGCAGTATTTT.

This chain joins TRBV5-1 and TRBJ2-1, with a tentative D call TRBD1 (5 bases). This CDR3 has 16 amino acids. CDR1 and CDR2 from the germline V gene are SGHRS and YFSETQ. The germline V and J ends were trimmed by 4 bases and 0 bases, with 14 bases remaining between them. The CDR3 is CASSGWGDSSYNEQFF. CDR3 nucleotides: TGCGCCAGCAGCGGGTGGGGCGACAGCTCCTACAATGAGCAGTTCTTC.

This clone has a single count. The rearrangement uses TRBV9 and TRBJ1-4; D unclear. The germline CDR1 and CDR2 sequences are SGDLS and YYNGEE. The CDR3 has 13 residues. The V end lost 3 bases, the J end lost 8 bases, and 11 bases lay between the germline ends. CDR3 coding DNA: TGTGCCAGCAGCGAGCGCCCACGGGAAAAACTGTTTTTT. Amino acid sequence: CASSERPREKLFF.

This sequence joins TRBV2 and TRBJ2-5; 9 nucleotides agree with TRBD2. Germline CDR1 is SNHLY and CDR2 is FYNNEI. Trimming at V came to 6 bases and at J to 3 bases, leaving 8 bases not matched to a gene. The CDR3 has 15 amino acids. Here the CDR3 reads CASRVLAGSKETQYF. The CDR3 DNA reads TGTGCCAGCAGAGTTCTAGCGGGGAGTAAAGAGACCCAGTACTTC.

The chain recombines TRBV19 with TRBJ1-5; 7 bases agree with TRBD1. Germline V gives CDR1 LNHDA, CDR2 SQIVND (reference sequence). There are 17 residues in the CDR3. V gave up 3 bases and J gave up 2 bases; unmatched junction bases: 10. CDR3 region: CASSIWDRVGGNQPQHF. CDR3 nucleotide sequence: TGTGCCAGTAGTATTTGGGACAGAGTCGGGGGCAATCAGCCCCAGCATTTT. The full variable domain, completed using reference TRBV19 and TRBJ1-5, is DGGITQSPKYLFRKEGQNVTLSCEQNLNHDAMYWYRQDPGQGLRLIYYSQIVNDFQKGDIAEGYSVSREKKESFPLTVTSAQKNPTAFYLCASSIWDRVGGNQPQHFGDGTRLSIL.

V usage is TRBV7-3 and J usage is TRBJ2-7; 7 positions agree with TRBD1. This CDR3 spans 15 amino acids. Germline values: CDR1 SGHTA, CDR2 FQGTGA. After removal of 2 bases from V and 2 bases from J, the junction contained 6 bases not matched to a gene. The CDR3 sequence: CASSLGYDRAYEQYF. The CDR3 region has the DNA TGTGCCAGCAGCTTAGGATATGACAGGGCCTACGAGCAGTACTTC.

The rearrangement joins TRBV7-9 to TRBJ2-3; tentative D call: TRBD1 (5 bases). Germline assignment: CDR1 SEHNR and CDR2 FQNEAQ (reference sequence). CDR3 length: 17 residues. Trimming took off 1 base at V and 4 bases at J, with 18 bases between the two ends. CDR3: CASSLVGRVFPPDTQYF. In nucleotides, the CDR3 is TGTGCCAGCAGCTTAGTTGGCAGGGTTTTCCCCCCAGATACGCAGTATTTT.

This clone was observed once. The chain carries TRBV5-5 and TRBJ2-3; D remains ambiguous. Per germline, CDR1 SGHKS and CDR2 YYEKEE (reference sequence). Trimming shortened V by 4 bases and J by 2 bases, and 5 bases separated the two germline ends. This CDR3 region has 12 residues. The CDR3 region has the DNA TGTGCCAGCAGCCTTTACACAGATACGCAGTATTTT. It specifies CASSLYTDTQYF.

V is TRBV15 and J is TRBJ1-4; TRBD1 agrees at 9 bases. CDR1 is LNHNV and CDR2 is YYDKDF in the germline V gene (reference sequence). The CDR3 has 19 residues. After removal of 5 bases from V and 3 bases from J, the junction contained 16 bases not matched to a gene. CDR3 region: CATSGWDRAVGWANEKLFF. The CDR3 nucleotides are TGTGCCACCAGCGGCTGGGACAGGGCCGTAGGGTGGGCTAATGAAAAACTGTTTTTT.

The chain's CDR3 is CATKQGHTAITDTQYF. The DNA for the CDR3 is TGTGCCACCAAGCAAGGACATACGGCAATCACAGATACGCAGTATTTT. V gene TRBV10-3 combines with J gene TRBJ2-3, with TRBD1 as a possible D gene (5 bases). Trimming removed 10 bases at V and 2 bases at J, with 22 bases between. CDR1 is ENHRY, CDR2 SYGVKD, per germline. The CDR3 contains 16 residues.

The chain uses TRBV9 and TRBJ2-3; TRBD2 aligns across 7 bases. CDR1 is SGDLS, CDR2 YYNGEE, per germline. V lost 3 bases to trimming and J lost 4 bases; unmatched junction nucleotides: 8. The CDR3 is made up of 15 amino acids. Here the CDR3 DNA reads TGTGCCAGCAGCGCCCCCGGGACTACTGCAGATACGCAGTATTTT. It encodes CASSAPGTTADTQYF.

The chain is built from TRBV9 and TRBJ1-4; 7 bases are shared with TRBD1. V lost 3 bases, J lost 4 bases, and 3 bases stayed unmatched. CDR1 and CDR2 from the germline V gene are SGDLS and YYNGEE. CDR3 length: 14 residues. DNA of the CDR3: TGTGCCAGCAGCGAGGGGACAGTTAATGAAAAACTGTTTTTT. This codes for CASSEGTVNEKLFF.

This clone has a single count. The V and J genes are TRBV5-8 and TRBJ1-1, with 7 bases fitting TRBD1. V trimming: 4 bases; J trimming: 3 bases; junction bases outside the gene matches: 12. In germline, CDR1 is SGHTS, CDR2 YDEGEE. The CDR3 has 16 amino acids. CDR3 DNA: TGTGCCAGCAGCCTGGGACAGTATTTAGTGGACACTGAAGCTTTCTTT. This gives the protein CASSLGQYLVDTEAFF.

The chain has TRBV2 and TRBJ2-1, with 10 bases matching TRBD2. V gave up 5 bases and J gave up 4 bases; unmatched junction bases: 5. Germline lookup yields CDR1 SNHLY and CDR2 FYNNEI. CDR3 size: 15 residues. CDR3 residues: CASSTLAGEYNEQFF. The CDR3 DNA reads as TGTGCCAGCAGTACTCTAGCGGGGGAGTACAATGAGCAGTTCTTC.

The chain joins TRBV19 to TRBJ2-3; no clear D. V was cut by 2 bases and J by 9 bases, with 15 bases left in between. CDR3 length equals 14 residues. The germline V gene encodes CDR1 LNHDA and CDR2 SQIVND (reference sequence). CDR3: CASSIPSLQSTQYF. CDR3 nucleotides: TGTGCCAGTAGTATACCATCCTTACAGTCAACGCAGTATTTT. The full variable domain, in which reference TRBV19 and TRBJ2-3 provide the parts outside the CDR3, is DGGITQSPKYLFRKEGQNVTLSCEQNLNHDAMYWYRQDPGQGLRLIYYSQIVNDFQKGDIAEGYSVSREKKESFPLTVTSAQKNPTAFYLCASSIPSLQSTQYFGPGTRLTVL.

The J gene is TRBJ2-3, the V gene TRBV4-1; the match to TRBD1 covers 8 bases. The V gene's germline CDR1 is MGHRA and CDR2 YSYEKL. The ends lost 2 bases at V and 4 bases at J; junction bases unmatched: 14. The CDR3 sequence is 18 residues long. The CDR3 here is CASSQIATGTGMPDTQYF. The CDR3 nucleotides read TGCGCCAGCAGCCAAATTGCAACCGGGACAGGAATGCCAGATACGCAGTATTTT.

The chain joins TRBV18 to TRBJ1-1, with D uncertain. The germline V gene has CDR1 KGHSH and CDR2 LQKENI. This CDR3 is built from 12 residues. V was clipped by 7 bases and J by 3 bases, with 9 bases between them. CDR3 loop: CASFSDYTEAFF. The CDR3 nucleotides read TGTGCCAGCTTCTCCGACTACACTGAAGCTTTCTTT.

The rearrangement joins TRBV18 to TRBJ1-2, with TRBD1 as a possible D gene (5 bases). CDR3 length: 12 residues. V lost 6 bases and J 3 bases, leaving 8 bases between the germline ends. Germline V gene data show CDR1 as KGHSH and CDR2 as LQKENI. For the CDR3, the DNA is TGTGCCAGCTCCGGGGGTGACTATGGCTACACCTTC. Its translation is CASSGGDYGYTF.

The chain recombines TRBV20-1 with TRBJ1-2; D is uncertain. The germline V and J ends were trimmed by 6 bases and 8 bases, with 10 bases remaining between them. Germline lookup yields CDR1 DFQATT and CDR2 SNEGSKA (reference sequence). This CDR3 has 10 amino acids. CDR3 in DNA: TGCAGTGCCCCCGGTCGGGGCTACACCTTC. Its translation: CSAPGRGYTF.

V is TRBV12-3 or TRBV12-4 and J is TRBJ1-1; D is perhaps TRBD1 (5 bases). Trimming took off 6 bases at V and 11 bases at J, with 13 bases between the two ends. This CDR3 is built from 11 residues. CDR3 bases: TGTGCCAGCAGGTGGGGACTCGAGGCTTTCTTT. Its translation: CASRWGLEAFF.

V is TRBV27 and J is TRBJ2-7; possibly TRBD2 for D (5 bases). The CDR3 runs 13 residues. Trimming left V 10 bases short and J 6 bases short, with 19 bases between. CDR1 is MNHEY, CDR2 SMNVEV, per germline (reference sequence). CDR3 in DNA: TGTGCCACTCGTCCGGACTTCGGACGCGAGCAGTACTTC. Its translation: CATRPDFGREQYF.

The chain couples TRBV19 to TRBJ1-1; D is uncertain. The CDR3 has 12 residues. Trimming left V 5 bases short and J 11 bases short, with 15 bases between. Germline V gives CDR1 LNHDA, CDR2 SQIVND (reference sequence). This CDR3 is CASSEKAGRAFF. DNA for the CDR3: TGTGCCAGTAGTGAGAAAGCGGGCCGTGCTTTCTTT.

The chain has TRBV10-3 and TRBJ2-7, with 10 bases aligning to TRBD1. The CDR3 runs to 14 residues. The germline V gene has CDR1 ENHRY and CDR2 SYGVKD. The V and J ends lost 4 bases and 5 bases, in that order; junction bases with no gene match: 5. The CDR3: CAISGPGQGNEQYF. The CDR3 DNA reads as TGTGCCATCAGTGGCCCGGGACAGGGGAACGAGCAGTACTTC.